The sequence of this T cell receptor beta chain was determined in a study of PD-L1 blockade in urothelial cancer (dated by TCRdb to about 2017). Turning to the overall study: All patients started therapy in about 2014 and received atezolizumab 1,200 mg intravenously every 3 weeks. Nine patients reached durable clinical benefit, while 20 patients did not. Under 30 patients had pretreatment blood TCR-seq, about 24 had at least one posttreatment blood collection, and about 24 had tumor TCR-seq. TCR sequencing covered pretreatment tumor samples and matched, serially collected peripheral blood taken before and after atezolizumab treatment. A median of about 150,000 T cells and 85,000 or so unique TCRs was obtained from blood samples, and a median clonality of roughly 0.08 was observed. Durable clinical benefit was defined as a progression-free survival longer than 6 months, and TCR features were additionally tested against progression-free survival and overall survival. Blood samples were analyzed at two time points: 3 weeks after treatment start (second dose) and 6 weeks after treatment start. In the same patients, pretreatment tumors underwent whole exome sequencing and RNA sequencing in addition to TCR sequencing. Patients had an ECOG performance status of 0 or 1 and had received between 0 and 3 prior chemotherapy regimens. The study was an exploratory multi-omic analysis of somatic, immune and clinical correlates of response to PD-L1 blockade with atezolizumab in urothelial cancer. About 90% of the 29 patients were identified as males with urothelial cancer of bladder origin, and a prior smoking history was reported by 18 of 29 patients.

From V the trimming removes 0 bases and from J it removes 4 bases, while the gene matches leave 8 bases of the junction unaccounted for. From its cysteine to its phenylalanine, the CDR3 spans 17 amino acids. Just CDR3 DNA is preserved here, 51 bases in frame from base 1. From the germline V gene, CDR1 is KGHSH and CDR2 is LQKENI. Each PCR received spiked-in synthetic TCR analog templates so that absolute template abundance could be estimated from read counts. The immunoSEQ assay was used to amplify TCRbeta CDR3 regions from genomic DNA with bias-controlled V and J gene primers. Sequencing of rearranged TCRbeta segments was performed at approximately 20X coverage. Under the source paper's analysis protocol: Sequencing errors were corrected by clustering, and CDR3s were annotated against IMGT so that V, D and J genes could be assigned. Only productive TCRbeta rearrangements were used in downstream analyses, excluding out-of-frame or stop-codon sequences. To compute clonality, Shannon entropy was normalized by the log of the number of unique productive sequences and then subtracted from one. Clones differing between time points or between blood and tumor were identified by Fisher's exact test with Benjamini-Hochberg correction at adjusted p below 0.01. The table comes from immuneACCESS by way of TCRdb, which keeps in-frame sequences with V and J called. Part of the clones is missing from these tables; in studies checked, under half for an unresolved V gene and the rest for unknown reasons. Clone size and the V and J calls come from that table; the DNA yielded D and trimming. This sample is represented by just over 20,000 clones; about 90% of them were singletons. 3.7% of the sample rests with the top ten.

Remarks on this clone: Its antigen is currently not known. One base away there is no much larger clone; base qualities are not given.

A total of around 30 patients with locally advanced or metastatic urothelial carcinoma, treated at Memorial Sloan Kettering on a trial protocol, made up the cohort. Peripheral blood mononuclear cells were collected from each patient pretreatment and during treatment, giving between 1 and 8 total time points per patient. The Qiagen DNeasy Blood extraction kit was used to purify genomic DNA from total PBMCs and tumor samples. Collected pretreatment and during treatment, PBMCs were isolated and stored as previously described. On the study overall, not on this receptor specifically: Because the sample size was small (n ≈ 30) and many exploratory analyses were performed, the results are intended to be hypothesis-generating. Greater expansion of tumor-associated TCR clones in peripheral blood 3 weeks after the start of treatment was observed in patients with durable benefit (n of about 21, p = 0.022). A pretreatment peripheral blood TCR clonality below the median was linked to improved progression-free and overall survival.

Recombination linked TRBV18 to TRBJ2-2; 7 central bases correspond to TRBD1. The source is a man aged 50 or older with urothelial cancer. The sequences come from PBMCs, collected around atezolizumab (anti-PD-L1) treatment. The DNA is TGTGCCAGCTCACCACCGACGGAGACAGGGCTCACCGGGGAGCTGTTTTTT. The translation is CASSPPTETGLTGELFF.